This T cell receptor beta chain was observed in a study of T cell repertoires in cytomegalovirus infection. The wider study: Researchers turned to recently identified HLA-C-restricted CMV epitopes as well as well-studied HLA-B-restricted ones. CMV infection together with matching HLA type was indicated by public TCR beta signatures.

Of note for this clonotype: Its specificity is not known.

General observations from the study: Clonotype analysis showed dominance of the ex vivo response by HLA-C-restricted CMV-specific TCR beta clonotypes.

In TCRdb, the reads were re-called with MiXCR into one record per CDR3 protein. The sample includes about 890,000 distinct CDR3 sequences, less than 35% of them seen just once. The V gene's germline CDR1 is MGHRA and CDR2 YSYEKL. The CDR3 consists of 17 residues. The germline V and J ends were trimmed by 2 bases and 5 bases, with 20 bases remaining between them. This receptor was taken from a human donor in good health (CMV status not recorded). Some clones in this sample may be carry-over from other donors' samples. Material: cultured CD8+ T cells from PBMCs, obtained from culture after CMV antigen stimulation. The V and J genes are TRBV4-1 and TRBJ2-3, with D possibly called TRBD1 or TRBD2 (7 bases each). CDR3 DNA: TGCGCCAGCAGCCAAACTCAGCGGGGACAGACAGAAGATACGCAGTATTTT. The encoded protein is CASSQTQRGQTEDTQYF.